A selection of T cell receptor beta chains follows, all from one sample in a study of CD8+CD57+ T cells in acquired aplastic anemia. One entry per CDR3 protein results from TCRdb running MiXCR on the reads. Among roughly 260,000 distinct CDR3 sequences listed, around 45% were seen once. Sequencing was done on a sample of sorted CD4+, CD8+, or CD8+CD57+ T cells (not recorded which) from PBMCs. The receptors derive from a human donor with aplastic anemia. Each CDR3 is given with its conserved first and last residue. The D gene is left open where the match is weak. Expanded clones get a size class; other rows say once, few or many, or leave the size out.

d_gene,abundance,j_gene,v_gene,len,CDR3nt,CDR3aa
-,many,TRBJ2-7,TRBV11-2,13,TGTGCCAGCGCCCGGGACCACGACTACGAGCAGTACTTC,CASARDHDYEQYF
-,many,TRBJ1-2,TRBV7-8,12,TGTGCCAGCATGTCGGACGACTATGGCTACACCTTC,CASMSDDYGYTF
TRBD2,few,TRBJ2-1,TRBV7-9,15,TGTGCCAGCAGTATTAGCGGGGAGTATGACAATGAGCAGTTCTTC,CASSISGEYDNEQFF
-,many,TRBJ1-5,TRBV5-8,17,TGTGCCAGCAGCGCCGTAATGGACAGTCTTAGCAATCAGCCCCAGCATTTT,CASSAVMDSLSNQPQHF
-,few,TRBJ2-1,TRBV10-1,15,TGTGCCAGCACCCCCAGGGGCGGCTCCTACAATGAGCAGTTCTTC,CASTPRGGSYNEQFF
TRBD1,-,TRBJ2-6,TRBV12-3/TRBV12-4,16,TGTGCCAACAGTGGACACAGGGGGCCTGGGGCCAACGTCCTGACTTTC,CANSGHRGPGANVLTF
-,once,TRBJ1-3,TRBV9,15,TGTGCCAGCAGCGTAGTAGGGGCAACTGGAAACACCATATATTTT,CASSVVGATGNTIYF
-,-,TRBJ2-7,TRBV29-1,13,TGCAGCGCCGGGAGAGGCACTTACTACGAGCAGTACTTC,CSAGRGTYYEQYF
TRBD1,few,TRBJ2-7,TRBV27,14,TGTGCCTCAGCAGTTGGTACAGGGGGTTACGAGCAGTACTTC,CASAVGTGGYEQYF
TRBD2,many,TRBJ2-1,TRBV15,14,TGTGCCACCAGTGTAGCGGGAGTCCGGGATGAGCAGTTCTTC,CATSVAGVRDEQFF
-,-,TRBJ2-5,TRBV9,13,TGTGCCAGCAGCGTAGTCCCGTGGGAGACCCAGTACTTC,CASSVVPWETQYF
-,-,TRBJ1-2,TRBV24-1,16,TGCGCCACCAGTGATTTTAAGGACGGACCCTACTATGGCTACACCTTC,CATSDFKDGPYYGYTF
TRBD1,-,TRBJ2-5,TRBV15,17,TGTGCCACCAGCAGAGATCGCCCCGGGACAGGGAAAGAGACCCAGTACTTC,CATSRDRPGTGKETQYF
-,many,TRBJ1-4,TRBV4-1,14,TGCGCCAGCAGCCAAGATCCCGGGAGTGAAAAACTGTTTTTT,CASSQDPGSEKLFF
TRBD1,-,TRBJ2-6,TRBV7-9,18,TGTGCCAGCAGCTTAGCGGGACAGGGGTACTCTGGGGCCAACGTCCTGACTTTC,CASSLAGQGYSGANVLTF
-,-,TRBJ2-1,TRBV5-1,14,TGCGCCAGCAGCTTGTACCGGGCCAACAATAAGCAGTTCTTC,CASSLYRANNKQFF
-,many,TRBJ2-1,TRBV6-2/TRBV6-3,11,TGTGCCAGCAGTTACTCGAATGAGCAGTTCTTC,CASSYSNEQFF
TRBD2,-,TRBJ2-3,TRBV25-1,14,TGTGCCAGCAGCGGGGGGGCTAGCACAGATACGCAGTATTTT,CASSGGASTDTQYF
-,-,TRBJ2-7,TRBV29-1,11,TGCAGCGTTTTTGGTGACTACGAGCAGTACTTC,CSVFGDYEQYF
TRBD2,-,TRBJ2-5,TRBV7-3,17,TGTGCCAGCAGCCAGACTAGCGGGGGGGGCCCCCGCGAGACCCAGTACTTC,CASSQTSGGGPRETQYF
-,-,TRBJ2-2,TRBV5-6,16,TGTGCCAGCAGCGTAGAGGGGGGAGCGTACACCGGGGAGCTGTTTTTT,CASSVEGGAYTGELFF
-,many,TRBJ2-7,TRBV29-1,15,TGCAGCGTTGAAGCCACCCTGGGGGGCAGGTACGAGCAGTACTTC,CSVEATLGGRYEQYF
-,many,TRBJ2-1,TRBV6-1,13,TGTGCCAGCAGTGTTTTAGGGCACAATGAGCAGTTCTTC,CASSVLGHNEQFF
-,many,TRBJ2-1,TRBV9,14,TGTGCCAGCAGCCCGACCTTCGGAAGTCATGAGCAGTTCTTC,CASSPTFGSHEQFF
-,-,TRBJ1-2,TRBV7-2,16,TGTGCCAGCAGCTCTAATGGCAGGGTAGGGCGGGGCGGCTACACCTTC,CASSSNGRVGRGGYTF
-,many,TRBJ1-1,TRBV4-1,15,TGCGCCAGCAGCCAAGAGGGCAGGATGAACACTGAAGCTTTCTTT,CASSQEGRMNTEAFF
TRBD1,-,TRBJ2-7,TRBV7-9,16,TGTGCCAGCAGCTTCGTTACCGGTGACAGGGGCGACGAGCAGTACTTC,CASSFVTGDRGDEQYF
-,-,TRBJ2-1,TRBV27,12,TGTGCCGCAAGGTCGATCAACAATGAGCAGTTCTTC,CAARSINNEQFF
TRBD1,-,TRBJ2-7,TRBV10-3,16,TGTGCCATCAGTAGGGGACAGGGAGGCGCCGGCGGGGAGCTGTACTTC,CAISRGQGGAGGELYF
-,-,TRBJ2-3,TRBV15,13,TGTGCCACCAGCAAAATTCGGACAGATACGCAGTATTTT,CATSKIRTDTQYF
-,once,TRBJ2-1,TRBV11-2,13,TGTGCCAGCAGCCAGAGGGGGGGCAATGAGCAGTTCTTC,CASSQRGGNEQFF
TRBD2,many,TRBJ2-1,TRBV12-3/TRBV12-4,14,TGCGCCAGCAGTTTAGCGGGAGGTAATAATGAGCAGTTCTTC,CASSLAGGNNEQFF
-,few,TRBJ1-6,TRBV2,11,TGTGCCAGCAGTGATGGGCTGGACCTCCACTTT,CASSDGLDLHF
-,many,TRBJ1-1,TRBV29-1,12,TGCAGCGTTGAAGCGGCAGGAATTGAAGCTTTCTTT,CSVEAAGIEAFF
-,-,TRBJ2-7,TRBV15,14,TGTGCCACTAGCAGAGGGGCGGAGGGGGCTGAGCAGTACTTC,CATSRGAEGAEQYF
-,once,TRBJ1-1,TRBV28,13,TGTGCCACCAGTTTATTCTTCACATTCCAAGCTTTCTTT,CATSLFFTFQAFF
TRBD2,few,TRBJ2-1,TRBV27,16,TGTGCCAGCAGTTTATCGAGGGCGGGGGGCTACAATGAGCAGTTCTTC,CASSLSRAGGYNEQFF
-,-,TRBJ2-3,TRBV24-1,11,TGTGCCACCAGTGGACCAGATACGCAGTATTTT,CATSGPDTQYF
-,-,TRBJ1-3,TRBV29-1,13,TGCAGCGTTTTAGGGGCCAGTGGAAACACCATATATTTT,CSVLGASGNTIYF
TRBD2,-,TRBJ2-7,TRBV7-8,17,TGTGCCAGCAGCTTAGCCCCCGGGACTAGCGGTTCCTACGAGCAGTACTTC,CASSLAPGTSGSYEQYF
TRBD2,-,TRBJ2-3,TRBV28,15,TGTGCCAGCAGTTTGATTAGCGGGAGCACAGATACGCAGTATTTT,CASSLISGSTDTQYF
-,many,TRBJ1-2,TRBV5-6,17,TGTGCCAGCAGCCCCCTCGGATGGCTTCCTCGCAACTATGGCTACACCTTC,CASSPLGWLPRNYGYTF
-,-,TRBJ1-1,TRBV19,13,TGTGCCAGTAGTATACTAAGGGGCACTGAAGCTTTCTTT,CASSILRGTEAFF
TRBD1,-,TRBJ1-1,TRBV7-9,15,TGTGCCAGCAGCTTAACACAGGGGAAGAGCACTGAAGCTTTCTTT,CASSLTQGKSTEAFF
-,once,TRBJ2-7,TRBV7-9,13,TGTGCCAGCACGAGCGCAGGCGTCTACGAGCAGTACTTC,CASTSAGVYEQYF
-,many,TRBJ2-7,TRBV6-6,14,TGTGCCAGCAACCTTGGAGGGTCACGGCACGAGCAGTACTTC,CASNLGGSRHEQYF
TRBD1,many,TRBJ2-5,TRBV7-2,15,TGTGCCAGCAGCCATCGGGACAGGGGGCGGGAGACCCAGTACTTC,CASSHRDRGRETQYF
TRBD1,few,TRBJ2-7,TRBV3-1,14,TGTGCCAGCAGCCCGGGACAGAGAATATACGAGCAGTACTTC,CASSPGQRIYEQYF
TRBD1,-,TRBJ2-7,TRBV10-3,15,TGTGCCATCAGTGCCGCCGGGACAGGGGGCAGTGAGCAGTACTTC,CAISAAGTGGSEQYF
-,-,TRBJ1-2,TRBV7-9,13,TGTGCCAGCAGTCCCCCCATCCCCTATGGCTACACCTTC,CASSPPIPYGYTF